A selection of T cell receptor beta chains follows, all from one sample in a study of T cells after yellow fever vaccination. One entry per CDR3 protein, called by TCRdb with MiXCR from the 5' RACE reads. This table has 96,000 or so distinct CDR3 sequences, roughly 9% appearing once. The input for sequencing was CD8+ T cells not binding an NS4B(214-222) dextramer, sorted from PBMCs, taken around 14 days after the first yellow fever vaccination. The receptors here all came from a man aged 18 to 35 who received the YFV17D yellow fever vaccine. Both conserved end residues are part of each CDR3. Each record gives: V gene, CDR3 protein.

V: TRBV12-3/TRBV12-4; CDR3: CASRTGGDYGYTF
V: TRBV5-1; CDR3: CASSLGRAENTEAFF
V: TRBV7-2; CDR3: CASRDGLGGNNEQFF
V: TRBV6-5; CDR3: CASSYSTGLPDTQYF
V: TRBV24-1; CDR3: CATSDMGAEAFF
V: TRBV6-5; CDR3: CASSYLSVNEGYTF
V: TRBV6-5; CDR3: CASSYPGTGRFGELFF
V: TRBV12-3/TRBV12-4; CDR3: CASSWGGVVYEQYF
V: TRBV6-1; CDR3: CASSEARSIEQFF
V: TRBV7-9; CDR3: CASQGGGPPNEQFF
V: TRBV27; CDR3: CASSLTQSSYNEQFF
V: TRBV28; CDR3: CASSPRKVLMGTDTQYF
V: TRBV29-1; CDR3: CSVVGVRGRVQYF
V: TRBV6-5; CDR3: CASSYSGTGARTGNTIYF
V: TRBV4-1; CDR3: CASSQVEVAAAFF
V: TRBV5-1; CDR3: CASSLTENEQFF
V: TRBV11-2; CDR3: CASSTISGELFF
V: TRBV18; CDR3: CASSPKEGRSYNEQFF
V: TRBV3-1; CDR3: CASSQTGTISPLHF
V: TRBV6-1; CDR3: CASSPGQAPYEQYF
V: TRBV6-5; CDR3: CASSYGVGYNGQFF
V: TRBV25-1; CDR3: CASAAGTGDTGELFF
V: TRBV5-6; CDR3: CASSLADRMQYF
V: TRBV28; CDR3: CASSFRTGYGIQYF
V: TRBV6-5; CDR3: CASRSRGARTGELFF
V: TRBV10-1; CDR3: CASSAGASTDTQYF
V: TRBV2; CDR3: CASSKTNTHNEQFF
V: TRBV4-1; CDR3: CASSPQGHRVAFF
V: TRBV15; CDR3: CATSRGDTSGANEQFF
V: TRBV7-6; CDR3: CASGSGANVLTF
V: TRBV6-2/TRBV6-3; CDR3: CASSYPLAAYEQYF
V: TRBV4-3; CDR3: CASSQEPNQQEKLFF
V: TRBV24-1; CDR3: CATSETHGQQYF
V: TRBV7-9; CDR3: CASSLKFGTGHGYTF
V: TRBV6-1; CDR3: CASSPSPSTDTQYF
V: TRBV11-2; CDR3: CASSLGGFADTQYF
V: TRBV11-2; CDR3: CASSRNERGARTSYNEQFF
V: TRBV2; CDR3: CASSDGTQYF
V: TRBV25-1; CDR3: CASSEWDSHSEQFF
V: TRBV5-1; CDR3: CASHVPGGNEAFF
V: TRBV13; CDR3: CASSRTGDTYQETQYF